This T cell receptor beta chain is drawn from a study of cytomegalovirus exposure and HLA in healthy donors. Across the study: Unique TCR beta sequences numbering over 100 million came from 190 million or so T cells in an earlier analysis.

Primers: 60 Vbeta forward and 13 Jbeta reverse. The assay was immunoSEQ multiplex PCR, and TCRdb's table has in-frame clones only and misses some. Of 200,000 to 250,000 clones listed, just under 85% were seen once; the top ten hold over 0.5%. What was sequenced was PBMCs. The source is a woman aged 40 to 50 in good health and CMV-seronegative.

For the CDR3, the DNA is TGTGCCAGCAGCTACGACAGGTATATCTTCGAGCAGTACTTC. Amino acid sequence: CASSYDRYIFEQYF. The rearrangement joins TRBV11-1 to TRBJ2-7, with TRBD1 as a possible D gene (6 bases). The V end was cut by 4 bases, the J end by 6 bases, with 16 bases between. Germline V gene lookup returns CDR1 SGHAT and CDR2 FQDESV (reference sequence). The CDR3 loop spans 14 amino acids.